Shown below are 3 T cell receptor beta chains from a single sample sequenced in a study of T cell repertoires in cytomegalovirus infection. TCRdb re-derived calls from the reads in MiXCR, one entry per CDR3 protein. The sample carries 630,000 or so distinct CDR3 sequences, less than 25% recorded once. The sample consisted of CD8+ T cells from PBMCs. The receptor source for this set is a human donor in good health (CMV status not recorded). Some clones in this sample may be carry-over from other donors' samples.

This clonotype occurred many times. The rearrangement joins TRBV7-6 to TRBJ2-3; the D call may be TRBD1 or TRBD2 (5 bases each). Germline CDR1 and CDR2: SGHVS and FNYEAQ. The ends were cut back, 2 bases at V and 5 bases at J, with 14 bases in the middle. This CDR3 has 15 amino acids. The CDR3 loop reads CASSLRAARGDTQYF. CDR3 DNA sequence: TGTGCCAGCAGCTTAAGGGCAGCGAGGGGAGATACGCAGTATTTT.

The J gene is TRBJ2-3, the V gene TRBV18; D is unclear. The CDR3 is made up of 13 amino acids. The V gene lost 3 bases and the J gene lost 5 bases, with 9 bases spanning the gap. The germline CDR1 and CDR2 sequences are KGHSH and LQKENI. CDR3 protein: CASSPPLGDTQYF. As DNA, the CDR3 is TGTGCCAGCTCACCCCCCCTGGGAGATACGCAGTATTTT.

The V gene is TRBV29-1, the J gene TRBJ2-1; perhaps TRBD1 as D (6 bases). Germline V gives CDR1 SQVTM, CDR2 ANQGSEA. V was cut by 6 bases and J by 5 bases, with 17 bases left in between. CDR3 size: 14 residues. CDR3 protein: CSVEGQGTHNEQFF. CDR3 coding DNA: TGCAGCGTCGAGGGGCAGGGGACGCACAATGAGCAGTTCTTC.